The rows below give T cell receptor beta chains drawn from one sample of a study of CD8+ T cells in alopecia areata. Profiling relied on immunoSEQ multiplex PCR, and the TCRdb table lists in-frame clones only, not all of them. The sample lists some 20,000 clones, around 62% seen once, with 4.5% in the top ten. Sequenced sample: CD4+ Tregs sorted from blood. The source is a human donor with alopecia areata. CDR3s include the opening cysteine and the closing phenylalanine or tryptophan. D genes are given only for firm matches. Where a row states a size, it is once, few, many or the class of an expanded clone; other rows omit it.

CDR3: CASRGWRGGLNEQFF
DNA: TGTGCCAGCAGAGGCTGGCGGGGGGGCCTGAATGAGCAGTTCTTC
V: TRBV2
size: once
J: TRBJ2-1
length: 15
D: TRBD2

CDR3: CASRSRSYNEQFF
DNA: TGTGCCAGCAGAAGCAGATCCTACAATGAGCAGTTCTTC
V: TRBV28
size: .
J: TRBJ2-1
length: 13
D: .

CDR3: CASSWTSGSETQYF
DNA: TGTGCCAGCAGTTGGACTAGCGGGAGTGAGACCCAGTACTTC
V: TRBV6-6
size: .
J: TRBJ2-5
length: 14
D: TRBD2

CDR3: CSVRSGQGFYF
DNA: TGCAGCGTTCGTTCAGGACAGGGATTCTACTTC
V: TRBV29-1
size: .
J: TRBJ2-7
length: 11
D: TRBD1

CDR3: CASSIGRQVRTEAFF
DNA: TGTGCCAGTAGTATAGGCCGACAGGTTCGCACTGAAGCTTTCTTT
V: TRBV19
size: .
J: TRBJ1-1
length: 15
D: .

CDR3: CASSGTASWGGAFF
DNA: TGTGCCAGCAGCGGGACAGCCAGTTGGGGGGGAGCTTTCTTT
V: TRBV2
size: .
J: TRBJ1-1
length: 14
D: TRBD1

CDR3: CSGSNTGFGEQYF
DNA: TGCAGCGGATCCAATACAGGGTTCGGCGAGCAGTACTTC
V: TRBV29-1
size: .
J: TRBJ2-7
length: 13
D: .

CDR3: CASRGQRQYQETQYF
DNA: TGTGCCAGCAGGGGGCAGAGACAGTACCAAGAGACCCAGTACTTC
V: TRBV28
size: .
J: TRBJ2-5
length: 15
D: .

CDR3: CASSQGLASGDLLYEQYF
DNA: TGTGCCAGCTCACAGGGTTTAGCTAGCGGGGACCTCCTCTACGAGCAGTACTTC
V: TRBV18
size: .
J: TRBJ2-7
length: 18
D: TRBD2

CDR3: CASSQDGSGTGSPLHF
DNA: TGTGCCAGCAGCCAAGATGGGTCGGGGACAGGCTCACCCCTCCACTTT
V: TRBV14
size: .
J: TRBJ1-6
length: 16
D: TRBD1

CDR3: CASSPPLGGEQFF
DNA: TGCGCCAGCAGCCCTCCGTTAGGGGGGGAGCAGTTCTTC
V: TRBV5-1
size: .
J: TRBJ2-1
length: 13
D: .

CDR3: CASSVARTDPTYGYTF
DNA: TGTGCCAGCAGTGTGGCTAGGACCGATCCAACCTATGGCTACACCTTC
V: TRBV2
size: .
J: TRBJ1-2
length: 16
D: .

CDR3: CASGKGTSSYNEQFF
DNA: TGTGCCTCCGGGAAGGGGACTAGCTCCTACAATGAGCAGTTCTTC
V: TRBV18
size: medium-sized
J: TRBJ2-1
length: 15
D: TRBD2

CDR3: CASSPGLRGYTF
DNA: TGCGCCAGCAGCCCGGGCCTTAGGGGCTACACCTTC
V: TRBV5-1
size: .
J: TRBJ1-2
length: 12
D: .

CDR3: CASSQAPGETQYF
DNA: TGTGCCAGCAGCCAGGCCCCGGGAGAGACCCAGTACTTC
V: TRBV9
size: .
J: TRBJ2-5
length: 13
D: .

CDR3: CASTRGTAYEQYF
DNA: TGTGCCAGCACTCGCGGGACAGCCTACGAGCAGTACTTC
V: TRBV6-5
size: .
J: TRBJ2-7
length: 13
D: .

CDR3: CAWSGGNQPQHF
DNA: TGTGCCTGGAGTGGGGGAAATCAGCCCCAGCATTTT
V: TRBV30
size: once
J: TRBJ1-5
length: 12
D: .

CDR3: CASSLTGNEQFF
DNA: TGTGCCAGCTCTCTAACTGGGAATGAGCAGTTCTTC
V: TRBV6-5
size: .
J: TRBJ2-1
length: 12
D: .

CDR3: CASSLGWRTGPVEQYF
DNA: TGTGCCAGCAGCTTGGGGTGGCGGACAGGGCCGGTCGAGCAGTACTTC
V: TRBV7-9
size: .
J: TRBJ2-7
length: 16
D: TRBD1

CDR3: CAIGEFRDYEQYF
DNA: TGTGCCATCGGTGAATTTAGGGACTACGAGCAGTACTTC
V: TRBV10-3
size: .
J: TRBJ2-7
length: 13
D: .

CDR3: CASSSVRENTEAFF
DNA: TGTGCCAGCTCATCGGTCAGGGAGAACACTGAAGCTTTCTTT
V: TRBV18
size: .
J: TRBJ1-1
length: 14
D: .

CDR3: CASSPQGAFNYGYTF
DNA: TGTGCCAGCAGCCCACAGGGGGCATTTAACTATGGCTACACCTTC
V: TRBV4-2
size: few
J: TRBJ1-2
length: 15
D: TRBD1

CDR3: CASSVEGRGSSGNTIYF
DNA: TGTGCCAGCAGCGTAGAGGGGAGGGGGAGCTCTGGAAACACCATATATTTT
V: TRBV9
size: once
J: TRBJ1-3
length: 17
D: .

CDR3: CASSQTSGTGELFF
DNA: TGTGCCAGCAGTCAAACGTCGGGCACCGGGGAGCTGTTTTTT
V: TRBV6-5
size: .
J: TRBJ2-2
length: 14
D: .

CDR3: CAWRRFPQDRDDNEQFF
DNA: TGTGCCTGGAGACGTTTTCCCCAGGACAGGGACGACAATGAGCAGTTCTTC
V: TRBV30
size: .
J: TRBJ2-1
length: 17
D: TRBD1

CDR3: CASAGRGDSYEQYF
DNA: TGCGCCAGCGCCGGGAGGGGGGACTCCTACGAGCAGTACTTC
V: TRBV5-1
size: .
J: TRBJ2-7
length: 14
D: TRBD2